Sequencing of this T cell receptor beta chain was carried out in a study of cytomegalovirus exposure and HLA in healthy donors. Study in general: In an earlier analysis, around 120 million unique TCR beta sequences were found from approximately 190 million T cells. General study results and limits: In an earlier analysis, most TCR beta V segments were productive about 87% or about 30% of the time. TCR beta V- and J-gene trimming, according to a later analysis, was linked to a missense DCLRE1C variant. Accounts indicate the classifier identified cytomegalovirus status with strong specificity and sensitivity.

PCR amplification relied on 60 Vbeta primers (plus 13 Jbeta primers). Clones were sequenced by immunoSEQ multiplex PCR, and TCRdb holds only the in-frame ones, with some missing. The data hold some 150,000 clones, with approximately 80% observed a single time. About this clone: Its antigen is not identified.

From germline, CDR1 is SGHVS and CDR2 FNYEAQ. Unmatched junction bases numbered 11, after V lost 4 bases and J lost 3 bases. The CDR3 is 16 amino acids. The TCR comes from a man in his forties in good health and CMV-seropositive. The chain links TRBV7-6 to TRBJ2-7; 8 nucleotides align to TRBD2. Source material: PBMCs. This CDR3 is CASSSPRGGAGYEQYF. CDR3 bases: TGTGCCAGCAGCTCCCCCCGGGGGGGCGCTGGCTACGAGCAGTACTTC.